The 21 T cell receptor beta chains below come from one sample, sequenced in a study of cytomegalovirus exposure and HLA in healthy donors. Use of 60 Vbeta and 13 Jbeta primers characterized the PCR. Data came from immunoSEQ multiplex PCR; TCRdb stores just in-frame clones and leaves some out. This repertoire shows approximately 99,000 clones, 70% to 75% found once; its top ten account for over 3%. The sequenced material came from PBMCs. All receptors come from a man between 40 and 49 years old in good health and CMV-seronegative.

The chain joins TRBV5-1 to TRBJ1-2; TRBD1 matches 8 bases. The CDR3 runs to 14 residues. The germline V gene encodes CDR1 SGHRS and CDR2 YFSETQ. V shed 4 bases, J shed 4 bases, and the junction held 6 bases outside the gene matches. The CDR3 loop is CASSRTDRAYGYTF. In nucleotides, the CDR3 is TGCGCCAGCAGCCGAACGGACAGGGCCTATGGCTACACCTTC.

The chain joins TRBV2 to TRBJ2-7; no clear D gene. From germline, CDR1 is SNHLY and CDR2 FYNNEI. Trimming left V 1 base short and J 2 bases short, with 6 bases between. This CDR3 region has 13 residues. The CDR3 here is CASSEGRTYEQYF. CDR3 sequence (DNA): TGTGCCAGCAGTGAAGGGCGGACCTACGAGCAGTACTTC.

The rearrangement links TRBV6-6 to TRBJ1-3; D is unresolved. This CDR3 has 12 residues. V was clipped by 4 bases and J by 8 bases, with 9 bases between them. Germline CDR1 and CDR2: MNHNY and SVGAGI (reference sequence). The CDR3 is CASSFRVHTIYF. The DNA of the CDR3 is TGTGCCAGCAGTTTTCGAGTCCACACCATATATTTT.

The CDR3 loop reads CASSSGTSGGTDTQYF. The CDR3, as DNA: TGTGCCAGCAGCTCAGGGACTAGCGGGGGAACAGATACGCAGTATTTT. This chain uses TRBV7-9 with TRBJ2-3; 14 positions match TRBD2. This CDR3 comprises 16 residues. Germline lookup yields CDR1 SEHNR and CDR2 FQNEAQ (reference sequence). Losses at the gene ends were 4 bases for V and 3 bases for J; bases not matched to a gene: 3. The full variable domain, completed using reference TRBV7-9 and TRBJ2-3, is DTGVSQNPRHKITKRGQNVTFRCDPISEHNRLYWYRQTLGQGPEFLTYFQNEAQLEKSRLLSDRFSAERPKGSFSTLEIQRTEQGDSAMYLCASSSGTSGGTDTQYFGPGTRLTVL.

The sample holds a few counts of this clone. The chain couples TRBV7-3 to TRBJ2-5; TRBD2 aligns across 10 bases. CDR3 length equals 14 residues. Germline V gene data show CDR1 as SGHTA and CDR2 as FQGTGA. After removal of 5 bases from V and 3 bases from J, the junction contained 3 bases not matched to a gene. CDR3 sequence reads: CASSLSGGKETQYF. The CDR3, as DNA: TGTGCCAGCAGCCTTAGCGGGGGGAAAGAGACCCAGTACTTC.

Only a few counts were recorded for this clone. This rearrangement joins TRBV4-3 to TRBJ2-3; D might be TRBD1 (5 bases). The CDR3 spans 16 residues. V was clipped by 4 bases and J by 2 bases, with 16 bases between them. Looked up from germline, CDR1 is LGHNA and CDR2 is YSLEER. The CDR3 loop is CASSPWLQDTTDTQYF. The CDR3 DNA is TGCGCCAGCAGCCCGTGGCTACAGGACACCACAGATACGCAGTATTTT.

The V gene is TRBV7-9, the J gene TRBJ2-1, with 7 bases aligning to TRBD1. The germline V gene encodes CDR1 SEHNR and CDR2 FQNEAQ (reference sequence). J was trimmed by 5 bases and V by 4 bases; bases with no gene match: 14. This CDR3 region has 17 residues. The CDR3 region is CASSSRRTGGGNNEQFF. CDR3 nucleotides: TGTGCCAGCAGCTCCCGAAGGACAGGTGGGGGAAACAATGAGCAGTTCTTC.

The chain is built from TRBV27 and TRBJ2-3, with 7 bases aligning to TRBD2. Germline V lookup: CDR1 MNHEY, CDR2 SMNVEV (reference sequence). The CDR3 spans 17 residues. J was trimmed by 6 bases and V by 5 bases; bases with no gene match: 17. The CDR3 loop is CASSPRTTSPAVDTQYF. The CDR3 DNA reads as TGTGCCAGCAGTCCACGAACGACTAGCCCCGCTGTGGATACGCAGTATTTT.

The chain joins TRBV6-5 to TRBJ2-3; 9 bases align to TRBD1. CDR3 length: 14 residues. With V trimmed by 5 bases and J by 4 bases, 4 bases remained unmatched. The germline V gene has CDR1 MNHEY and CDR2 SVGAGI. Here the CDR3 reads CASSTTGGADTQYF. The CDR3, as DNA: TGTGCCAGCAGTACTACAGGGGGCGCAGATACGCAGTATTTT.

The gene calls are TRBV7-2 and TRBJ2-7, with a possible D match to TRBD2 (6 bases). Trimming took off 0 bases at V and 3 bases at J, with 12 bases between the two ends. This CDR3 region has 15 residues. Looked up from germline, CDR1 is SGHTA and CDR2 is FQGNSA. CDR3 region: CASSLAGLQGYEQYF. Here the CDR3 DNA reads TGTGCCAGCAGCTTAGCGGGACTCCAAGGCTACGAGCAGTACTTC.

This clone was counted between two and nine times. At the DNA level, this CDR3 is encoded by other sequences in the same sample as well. This chain's CDR3 is CASSHRVGNQPQHF. DNA for the CDR3: TGTGCCAGCAGTCACCGGGTTGGCAATCAGCCCCAGCATTTT. The chain recombines TRBV6-1 with TRBJ1-5; D uncertain. The CDR3 totals 14 residues. V lost 5 bases, J lost 2 bases, and 10 bases lay in between. The germline V gene has CDR1 MNHNS and CDR2 SASEGT.

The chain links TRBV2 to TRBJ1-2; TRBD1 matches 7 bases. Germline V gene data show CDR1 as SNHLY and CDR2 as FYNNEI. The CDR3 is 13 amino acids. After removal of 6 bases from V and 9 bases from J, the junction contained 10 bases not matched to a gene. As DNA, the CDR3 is TGTGCCAGCAGGCGGGACAGAGGGGTGAGCTACACCTTC. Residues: CASRRDRGVSYTF.

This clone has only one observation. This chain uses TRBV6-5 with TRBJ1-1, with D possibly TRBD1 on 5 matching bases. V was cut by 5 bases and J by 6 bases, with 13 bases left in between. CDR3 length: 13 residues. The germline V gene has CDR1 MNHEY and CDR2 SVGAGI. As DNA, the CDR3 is TGTGCCAGCAGTCCTACAGGTTCCCCTGAAGCTTTCTTT. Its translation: CASSPTGSPEAFF.

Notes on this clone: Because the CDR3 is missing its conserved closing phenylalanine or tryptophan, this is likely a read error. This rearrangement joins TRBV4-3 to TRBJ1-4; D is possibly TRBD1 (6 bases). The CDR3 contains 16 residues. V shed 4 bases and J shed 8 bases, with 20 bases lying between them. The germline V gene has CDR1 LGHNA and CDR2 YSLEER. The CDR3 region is CASSREVGQGREKLFV. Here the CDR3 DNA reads TGCGCCAGCAGCCGAGAAGTAGGGCAGGGGAGAGAAAAACTGTTTGTT.

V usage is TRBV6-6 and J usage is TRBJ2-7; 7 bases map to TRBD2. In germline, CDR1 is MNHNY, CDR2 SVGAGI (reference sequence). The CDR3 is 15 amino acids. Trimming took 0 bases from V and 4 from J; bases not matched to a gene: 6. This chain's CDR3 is CASSYSSGGKYEQYF. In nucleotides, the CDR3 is TGTGCCAGCAGTTACTCTTCCGGGGGGAAATACGAGCAGTACTTC.

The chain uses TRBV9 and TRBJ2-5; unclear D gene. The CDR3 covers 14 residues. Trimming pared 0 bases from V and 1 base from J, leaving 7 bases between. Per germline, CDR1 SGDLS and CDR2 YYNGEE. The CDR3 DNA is TGTGCCAGCAGCGTAGTCAGATTCCAAGAGACCCAGTACTTC. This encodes CASSVVRFQETQYF.

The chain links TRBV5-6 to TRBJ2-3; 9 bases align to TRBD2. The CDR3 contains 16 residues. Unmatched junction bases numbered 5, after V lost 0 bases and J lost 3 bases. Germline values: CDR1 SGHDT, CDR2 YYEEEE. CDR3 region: CASSLGAGGLTDTQYF. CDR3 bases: TGTGCCAGCAGCTTGGGGGCGGGGGGGCTGACAGATACGCAGTATTTT.

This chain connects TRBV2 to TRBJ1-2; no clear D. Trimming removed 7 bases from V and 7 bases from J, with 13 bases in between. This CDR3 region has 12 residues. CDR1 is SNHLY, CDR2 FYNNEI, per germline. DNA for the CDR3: TGTGCCAGCACGGTGCCCGCGGGTGGCTACACCTTC. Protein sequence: CASTVPAGGYTF.

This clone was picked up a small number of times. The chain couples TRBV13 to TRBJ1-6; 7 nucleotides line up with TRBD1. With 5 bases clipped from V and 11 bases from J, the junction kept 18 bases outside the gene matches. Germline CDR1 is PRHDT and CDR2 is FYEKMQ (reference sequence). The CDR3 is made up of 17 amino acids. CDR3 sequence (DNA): TGTGCCAGCAGCGGTGGCCGGGACAGCGGCTTTTATGCACCCCTCCACTTT. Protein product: CASSGGRDSGFYAPLHF.

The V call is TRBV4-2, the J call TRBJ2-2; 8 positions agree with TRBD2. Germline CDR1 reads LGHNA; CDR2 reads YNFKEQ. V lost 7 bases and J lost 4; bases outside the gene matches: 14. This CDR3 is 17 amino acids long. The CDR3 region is CASTVDSGAMGTGELFF. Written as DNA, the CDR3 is TGTGCCAGCACCGTTGATAGCGGGGCAATGGGCACCGGGGAGCTGTTTTTT.

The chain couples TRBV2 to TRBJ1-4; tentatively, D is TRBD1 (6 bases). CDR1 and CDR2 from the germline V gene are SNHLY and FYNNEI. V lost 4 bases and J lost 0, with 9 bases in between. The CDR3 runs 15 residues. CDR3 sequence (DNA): TGTGCCAGCAGTGCGCAGGGGACAACTAATGAAAAACTGTTTTTT. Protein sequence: CASSAQGTTNEKLFF.